What follows are 20 T cell receptor beta chains derived from one specimen sequenced in a study of chemoradiotherapy in HPV16-positive cancers. Generated by immunoSEQ multiplex PCR, the TCRdb table keeps only in-frame clones and is missing some. Altogether about 5,400 clones are present, 70% to 75% being singletons, with the ten largest covering approximately 12%. This specimen was tumor tissue, taken from a patient who underwent chemoradiotherapy. These receptors were collected from a human donor with HPV-associated anogenital cancer.

This clone was observed a handful of times. The CDR3 is CASSEEAAGQETQYF. CDR3 DNA: TGTGCCAGCAGTGAAGAAGCTGCCGGCCAAGAGACCCAGTACTTC. This chain joins TRBV2 and TRBJ2-5; D not certain. Per germline, CDR1 SNHLY and CDR2 FYNNEI. V shed 1 base and J shed 1 base, with 10 bases lying between them. The CDR3 extends over 15 amino acids.

The V and J genes are TRBV7-9 and TRBJ2-7; no reliable D call. This CDR3 contains 14 residues. Trimming removed 2 bases at V and 6 bases at J, with 14 bases between. CDR1 and CDR2 from the germline V gene are SEHNR and FQNEAQ (reference sequence). Here the CDR3 reads CASSLTDTPGEQYF. DNA for the CDR3: TGTGCCAGCAGCTTAACCGACACACCGGGCGAGCAGTACTTC.

In this sample, this clone turned up a few times. The chain uses TRBV6-4 and TRBJ2-3; TRBD1 aligns across 7 bases. The length of the CDR3 is 14 residues. Germline CDR1 and CDR2: MRHNA and SNTAGT. V lost 2 bases, J lost 4 bases, and 3 bases stayed unmatched. CDR3 protein: CASSDAGGSDTQYF. CDR3 DNA sequence: TGTGCCAGCAGTGACGCAGGGGGATCAGATACGCAGTATTTT.

V usage is TRBV2 and J usage is TRBJ1-2; D is undetermined. Germline-derived CDR1 and CDR2 are SNHLY and FYNNEI. V lost 4 bases, J lost 2 bases, and 11 bases lay in between. There are 14 residues in the CDR3. CDR3 residues: CASSADGRNYGYTF. The DNA for the CDR3 is TGTGCCAGCAGTGCCGACGGGAGGAACTATGGCTACACCTTC.

This clone was counted between two and nine times. The chain links TRBV6-6 to TRBJ2-7; 7 nucleotides line up with TRBD2. J gave up 2 bases and V 0 bases, and 4 bases lay outside the gene matches. CDR3 length: 15 residues. Germline CDR1 MNHNY, CDR2 SVGAGI (reference sequence). CDR3 nucleotide sequence: TGTGCCAGCAGTTACTCGGCTAGCGGAACCTACGAGCAGTACTTC. Amino acid sequence: CASSYSASGTYEQYF.

This clone was seen only a few times. The chain is built from TRBV30 and TRBJ1-1; no reliable D call. Germline CDR1 is GTSNPN and CDR2 is SVGIG (reference sequence). The CDR3 contains 10 residues. V was cut by 4 bases and J by 3 bases, with 3 bases left in between. CDR3 region: CAWTDTEAFF. The DNA of the CDR3 is TGTGCCTGGACAGACACTGAAGCTTTCTTT.

J is TRBJ1-5 and V is TRBV27, with D unresolved. Trimming took 0 bases from V and 4 from J, leaving 4 bases between them. The CDR3 covers 13 residues. Germline V CDR1 and CDR2: MNHEY, SMNVEV (reference sequence). The CDR3: CASSLSSNQPQHF. The CDR3 DNA sequence: TGTGCCAGCAGTTTATCTTCTAATCAGCCCCAGCATTTT.

J is TRBJ2-2 and V is TRBV7-3, with 14 bases identical to TRBD2. The CDR3 has 18 residues. Germline lookup yields CDR1 SGHTA and CDR2 FQGTGA. The V and J ends lost 5 bases and 4 bases, in that order; junction bases with no gene match: 9. The chain's CDR3 is CASSRGTSGSHGTGELFF. CDR3 nucleotides: TGTGCCAGCAGCCGAGGGACTAGCGGGAGCCACGGCACCGGGGAGCTGTTTTTT.

CDR3 nucleotides: TGTGCCAGCAGTTTTCTGGGCGGGAGTAATGAGCAGTTCTTC. Amino acid sequence: CASSFLGGSNEQFF. This rearrangement joins TRBV27 to TRBJ2-1; TRBD2 agrees at 7 bases. This CDR3 is built from 14 residues. Germline CDR1 MNHEY, CDR2 SMNVEV (reference sequence). V shed 3 bases and J 7 bases; nucleotides not matched to a gene: 6.

The rearrangement uses TRBV7-3 and TRBJ2-3; 12 nucleotides match TRBD2. Germline values: CDR1 SGHTA, CDR2 FQGTGA. CDR3 size: 18 residues. Unmatched junction bases numbered 14, after V lost 2 bases and J lost 8 bases. Here the CDR3 DNA reads TGTGCCAGCAGCTTAGGGCCCCGACTAGCGGGAGTTATTGGTACGCAGTATTTT. It yields the protein CASSLGPRLAGVIGTQYF.

In nucleotides, the CDR3 is TGTGCCAGCCGGCCGGTCGATCGGAACACTGAAGCTTTCTTT. This sequence encodes CASRPVDRNTEAFF. The chain combines TRBV5-6 with TRBJ1-1; D not resolved. V lost 7 bases and J 1 base, leaving 14 bases between the germline ends. The germline V gene has CDR1 SGHDT and CDR2 YYEEEE. The CDR3 contains 14 residues.

The genes are TRBV5-6 and TRBJ2-2; D not resolved. The CDR3 totals 13 residues. Per germline, CDR1 SGHDT and CDR2 YYEEEE. The germline V and J ends were trimmed by 0 bases and 7 bases, with 7 bases remaining between them. The chain's CDR3 is CASSLVVSGELFF. As DNA, the CDR3 is TGTGCCAGCAGCTTGGTTGTGAGCGGGGAGCTGTTTTTT. The full variable domain, in which reference TRBV5-6 and TRBJ2-2 provide the parts outside the CDR3, is DAGVTQSPTHLIKTRGQQVTLRCSPKSGHDTVSWYQQALGQGPQFIFQYYEEEERQRGNFPDRFSGHQFPNYSSELNVNALLLGDSALYLCASSLVVSGELFFGEGSRLTVL.

The rearrangement links TRBV19 to TRBJ2-7; no clear D gene. This CDR3 region has 14 residues. V lost 3 bases to trimming and J lost 2 bases, with 11 bases between them. Germline V gene lookup returns CDR1 LNHDA and CDR2 SQIVND (reference sequence). CDR3 region: CASSILQSPYEQYF. In DNA, the CDR3 is TGTGCCAGTAGTATTCTACAGTCCCCCTACGAGCAGTACTTC.

This chain links TRBV28 with TRBJ2-5, with D hard to call. V lost 7 bases and J 5 bases, leaving 14 bases between the germline ends. Germline V lookup: CDR1 MDHEN, CDR2 SYDVKM. CDR3 length equals 13 residues. The CDR3 DNA reads as TGTGCCAGCACCCATCAGTCGCTGGAGACCCAGTACTTC. Its protein product is CASTHQSLETQYF.

The chain has TRBV2 and TRBJ2-3; TRBD2 is a possible D gene (5 bases). The CDR3 spans 11 residues. V lost 5 bases and J 8 bases, leaving 8 bases between the germline ends. The V gene's germline CDR1 is SNHLY and CDR2 FYNNEI. This chain's CDR3 is CASSSGSTQYF. The CDR3, as DNA: TGTGCCAGCAGTTCGGGGTCTACGCAGTATTTT.

The table lists this clone with a count of one. The J gene is TRBJ2-2, the V gene TRBV28, with 10 positions matching TRBD2. V dropped 7 bases and J dropped 7; count of bases not matched to a gene: 15. Germline CDR1 reads MDHEN; CDR2 reads SYDVKM. The CDR3 is made up of 17 amino acids. The CDR3 DNA reads TGTGCCAGCACCCCCAGACCTAGCGGGAGAACGGACGGGGAGCTGTTTTTT. This translates into CASTPRPSGRTDGELFF.

The chain combines TRBV2 with TRBJ2-1; TRBD2 aligns across 7 bases. There are 13 residues in the CDR3. Trimming cost V 8 bases and J 3 bases; bases outside gene matches: 4. The germline CDR1 and CDR2 sequences are SNHLY and FYNNEI. The CDR3 DNA follows: TGTGCCAGCTTAGCGGGTCTCTACAATGAGCAGTTCTTC. Translating it yields CASLAGLYNEQFF.

The sample holds a few counts of this clone. V and J are TRBV7-2 and TRBJ1-5; D gene unclear. Germline values: CDR1 SGHTA, CDR2 FQGNSA. The CDR3 extends over 15 amino acids. The V end lost 5 bases, the J end lost 1 base, and 12 bases lay between the germline ends. CDR3 sequence (DNA): TGTGCCAGCAGCACCGGGCCTTGGAGCAATCAGCCCCAGCATTTT. It yields the protein CASSTGPWSNQPQHF.

In its sample, this clone was seen once. The gene calls are TRBV7-3 and TRBJ2-1; 8 positions match TRBD2. The trim removed 2 bases at V and 8 bases at J, leaving 8 bases unmatched. The CDR3 runs to 15 residues. Germline CDR1 and CDR2: SGHTA and FQGTGA. Written as DNA, the CDR3 is TGTGCCAGCAGCTTAGGAGGACTAGCTGGCGATGAGCAGTTCTTC. It is translated as CASSLGGLAGDEQFF.

Here the CDR3 DNA reads TGTGCCAGTAGCCTCATAGGGTTAAGGGGACAGAATCAGCCCCAGCATTTT. Protein product: CASSLIGLRGQNQPQHF. The J gene is TRBJ1-5, the V gene TRBV19, with 7 bases matching TRBD1. This CDR3 is 17 amino acids long. The germline V gene has CDR1 LNHDA and CDR2 SQIVND (reference sequence). Losses at the gene ends were 6 bases for V and 4 bases for J; bases not matched to a gene: 15. Supplemented by reference TRBV19 and TRBJ1-5, the full variable domain reads DGGITQSPKYLFRKEGQNVTLSCEQNLNHDAMYWYRQDPGQGLRLIYYSQIVNDFQKGDIAEGYSVSREKKESFPLTVTSAQKNPTAFYLCASSLIGLRGQNQPQHFGDGTRLSIL.